A single sample gave rise to the 17 T cell receptor beta chains below, sequenced in a study of blood T cell repertoires in COVID-19 (dated by TCRdb to about 2020). Library creation used the immunoSEQ multiplex PCR assay. Here the immuneACCESS table is served through TCRdb, limited to in-frame sequences with V and J called. Missing clones are a known gap in these copies; in checked studies unresolved V genes cover under half, and the rest lacks a known reason. Recorded for this sample are 130,000 to 150,000 clones; 85% of them occurred a single time. Together, the top ten hold roughly 2.5% of the sample. The sample taken for sequencing was peripheral blood. Receptor source: a human donor with acute or convalescent COVID-19. The donor label of this sample is uncertain.

V is TRBV7-3 and J is TRBJ2-5; weak D call: TRBD2 (7 bases). Per germline, CDR1 SGHTA and CDR2 FQGTGA. The V gene lost 3 bases and the J gene lost 5 bases, with 16 bases spanning the gap. This CDR3 has 15 amino acids. CDR3 amino acids: CASSFGDGGQETQYF. The CDR3 region has the DNA TGTGCCAGCAGCTTCGGGGACGGGGGGCAGGAGACCCAGTACTTC.

V usage is TRBV28 and J usage is TRBJ1-1; D is unclear. CDR1 and CDR2 from the germline V gene are MDHEN and SYDVKM. The length of the CDR3 is 13 residues. Deletions cut 3 bases from V and 4 bases from J, with 9 bases between. CDR3 DNA sequence: TGTGCCAGCAGTTTGGCGGGCGGCACTGAAGCTTTCTTT. Encoded protein: CASSLAGGTEAFF.

The genes are TRBV18 and TRBJ1-1; D call uncertain. V lost 3 bases, J lost 3 bases, and 14 bases lay in between. The CDR3 is made up of 15 amino acids. The germline V gene encodes CDR1 KGHSH and CDR2 LQKENI. The CDR3, as DNA: TGTGCCAGCTCACCGGGATTGGGAGGAGACACTGAAGCTTTCTTT. Translating gives CASSPGLGGDTEAFF.

This clone appeared a few times. This chain connects TRBV7-2 to TRBJ1-6; D might be TRBD1 (6 bases). The V gene lost 5 bases and the J gene lost 8 bases, with 10 bases spanning the gap. In germline, CDR1 is SGHTA, CDR2 FQGNSA. This CDR3 is 13 amino acids long. The CDR3 region has the DNA TGTGCCAGCAGCCGGGACAATTATTCACCCCTCCACTTT. Translating gives CASSRDNYSPLHF.

This clone was seen repeatedly, ten times or more. The chain uses TRBV12-3 or TRBV12-4 and TRBJ1-6; D ambiguous. V lost 7 bases and J 3 bases, leaving 7 bases between the germline ends. There are 13 residues in the CDR3. The CDR3 sequence is CASKQVYNSPLHF. In nucleotides, the CDR3 is TGTGCCAGCAAACAAGTCTATAATTCACCCCTCCACTTT.

V usage is TRBV18 and J usage is TRBJ2-5; D possibly corresponds to TRBD1 (6 bases). V was trimmed by 3 bases and J by 2 bases, leaving 7 bases between them. Germline CDR1 reads KGHSH; CDR2 reads LQKENI. This CDR3 has 13 residues. In DNA, the CDR3 is TGTGCCAGCTCACCGGGACAACAAGAGACCCAGTACTTC. This codes for CASSPGQQETQYF.

This clone appeared a single time. The chain employs TRBV7-2 and TRBJ2-3; no definite D call. The germline gives CDR1 SGHTA, CDR2 FQGNSA. Deletions cut 3 bases from V and 2 bases from J, with 6 bases between. The CDR3 totals 13 residues. This chain's CDR3 is CASSFSITDTQYF. Written as DNA, the CDR3 is TGTGCCAGCAGCTTTTCCATCACAGATACGCAGTATTTT.

This chain links TRBV5-6 with TRBJ1-1; D possibly corresponds to TRBD1 (6 bases). This CDR3 is 14 amino acids long. V gave up 2 bases and J gave up 1 base, with 9 bases separating them. Germline V gene sequence: CDR1 SGHDT, CDR2 YYEEEE. CDR3 region: CASSFGRGNTEAFF. For the CDR3, the DNA is TGTGCCAGCAGCTTCGGCAGGGGGAACACTGAAGCTTTCTTT.

This clone appeared a single time. The J gene is TRBJ2-6, the V gene TRBV6-6, with D unclear. V was shortened by 3 bases and J by 0 bases, with 6 bases between the two germline ends. Germline-derived CDR1 and CDR2 are MNHNY and SVGAGI (reference sequence). The CDR3 has 15 residues. CDR3 residues: CASSYSFSGANVLTF. CDR3 DNA sequence: TGTGCCAGCAGTTATAGCTTCTCTGGGGCCAACGTCCTGACTTTC.

The DNA for the CDR3 is TGTGCCAGCAGTCGGAGGGCCGGTGAAAAACTGTTTTTT. Its protein is CASSRRAGEKLFF. The rearrangement uses TRBV27 and TRBJ1-4; no clear D. Germline CDR1 reads MNHEY; CDR2 reads SMNVEV (reference sequence). This CDR3 has 13 residues. Trimming removed 5 bases from V and 7 bases from J, with 11 bases in between.

This clone occurred a few times. This chain links TRBV19 with TRBJ1-1; tentative D call: TRBD1 (5 bases). The CDR3 runs 16 residues. Germline CDR1 LNHDA, CDR2 SQIVND (reference sequence). The germline V and J ends were trimmed by 5 bases and 7 bases, with 23 bases remaining between them. DNA for the CDR3: TGTGCCAGTAGTCCAGAGCGGTGGGGGAGGGTAGGTGAAGCTTTCTTT. It translates to CASSPERWGRVGEAFF.

This clone was observed a few times. This CDR3 is CASSHPGGMVNGYTF. As DNA, the CDR3 is TGCGCCAGCAGCCACCCCGGGGGGATGGTAAATGGCTACACCTTC. V is TRBV4-1 and J is TRBJ1-2; D perhaps matches TRBD1 (5 bases). The CDR3 extends over 15 amino acids. Germline-derived CDR1 and CDR2 are MGHRA and YSYEKL. Trimming left V 3 bases short and J 6 bases short, with 17 bases between.

The chain has TRBV5-4 and TRBJ1-2; 8 positions agree with TRBD1. The CDR3 has 14 amino acids. Germline V gene data show CDR1 as SGHNT and CDR2 as YYREEE (reference sequence). After removal of 4 bases from V and 6 bases from J, the junction contained 8 bases not matched to a gene. For the CDR3, the DNA is TGTGCCAGCAGCCGACAGGGGTCGTCTCATGGCTACACCTTC. It specifies CASSRQGSSHGYTF.

The chain joins TRBV18 to TRBJ2-7, with D tentatively TRBD2 (6 bases). This CDR3 contains 14 residues. Germline V gene lookup returns CDR1 KGHSH and CDR2 LQKENI. V shed 6 bases and J shed 1 base, with 13 bases lying between them. This chain's CDR3 is CASSAGFQSYEQYV. The DNA for the CDR3 is TGTGCCAGCTCGGCGGGGTTTCAATCCTACGAGCAGTACGTC.

This clone was recorded a few times. Other DNA sequences of this sample code for an identical CDR3. Here the CDR3 reads CAWSDREAFF. CDR3 DNA: TGTGCCTGGAGTGACAGGGAAGCTTTCTTT. The rearrangement uses TRBV30 and TRBJ1-1; the D gene is possibly TRBD1 (5 bases). Trimming took 1 base from V and 8 from J, leaving 5 bases between them. This CDR3 is 10 amino acids long. Germline V gene sequence: CDR1 GTSNPN, CDR2 SVGIG (reference sequence).

This clone was observed once. The V and J genes are TRBV5-4 and TRBJ2-7; 8 bases agree with TRBD1. Germline lookup yields CDR1 SGHNT and CDR2 YYREEE (reference sequence). CDR3 length: 13 residues. Trimming cost V 3 bases and J 5 bases; bases outside gene matches: 4. CDR3 amino acids: CASSSRGLDEQYV. CDR3 nucleotides: TGTGCCAGCAGCTCCAGGGGGCTGGACGAGCAGTACGTC.

This sequence joins TRBV11-2 and TRBJ2-5; TRBD2 matches at 7 bases. The CDR3 spans 14 residues. CDR1 is SGHAT and CDR2 is FQNNGV in the germline V gene. V lost 3 bases and J lost 1; bases outside the gene matches: 2. CDR3 DNA sequence: TGTGCCAGCAGCTTTAGCGGGCTCCAAGAGACCCAGTACTTC. This sequence encodes CASSFSGLQETQYF.